The rows below give T cell receptor beta chains drawn from one sample of a study of T cell responses to AZD1222 COVID-19 vaccine. The protocol was immunoSEQ multiplex PCR, while the TCRdb copy is restricted to in-frame clones and leaves out a portion. The repertoire holds some 150,000 clones, with approximately 93% as singletons. The source was peripheral blood, collected on day 0 of AZD1222 vaccination. The receptor source for this set is an adult in good health. The CDR3 runs from the conserved cysteine through the conserved F or W. The D gene is left open where the match is weak. Clone size is not always given. Where it is, it says once, few, many or a class for expanded clones.

abundance: .
d_gene: .
v_gene: TRBV12-3/TRBV12-4
j_gene: TRBJ2-7
CDR3aa: CASSFSSSEQYF
CDR3nt: TGTGCCAGCAGTTTTTCCTCAAGCGAGCAGTACTTC

abundance: .
d_gene: TRBD1
v_gene: TRBV2
j_gene: TRBJ2-1
CDR3aa: CASRWTGNNEQFF
CDR3nt: TGTGCCAGCAGATGGACAGGAAACAATGAGCAGTTCTTC

abundance: .
d_gene: .
v_gene: TRBV4-1
j_gene: TRBJ2-1
CDR3aa: CASSHRLVTNEQFF
CDR3nt: TGCGCCAGCAGCCATAGACTAGTCACCAATGAGCAGTTCTTC

abundance: .
d_gene: .
v_gene: TRBV5-4
j_gene: TRBJ1-3
CDR3aa: CASSFPDGSSGNTIYF
CDR3nt: TGTGCCAGCAGCTTCCCGGACGGGTCTAGTGGAAACACCATATATTTT

abundance: .
d_gene: .
v_gene: TRBV29-1
j_gene: TRBJ1-3
CDR3aa: CSVEIPLGTTSGNTIYF
CDR3nt: TGCAGCGTTGAAATTCCACTGGGGACCACTTCTGGAAACACCATATATTTT

abundance: .
d_gene: .
v_gene: TRBV6-5
j_gene: TRBJ1-4
CDR3aa: CASSSEKTTNEKLFF
CDR3nt: TGTGCCAGCAGTTCGGAAAAGACAACTAATGAAAAACTGTTTTTT

abundance: .
d_gene: .
v_gene: TRBV5-1
j_gene: TRBJ1-2
CDR3aa: CASRAPNYGYTF
CDR3nt: TGCGCCAGCAGGGCCCCGAACTATGGCTACACCTTC

abundance: .
d_gene: .
v_gene: TRBV3-1/TRBV3-2
j_gene: TRBJ2-5
CDR3aa: CASSQVVQETQYF
CDR3nt: TGTGCCAGCAGCCAAGTGGTTCAAGAGACCCAGTACTTC

abundance: .
d_gene: .
v_gene: TRBV11-2
j_gene: TRBJ1-1
CDR3aa: CASSPYRSGSTEAFF
CDR3nt: TGTGCCAGCAGCCCCTACCGGTCTGGGAGCACTGAAGCTTTCTTT

abundance: once
d_gene: .
v_gene: TRBV6-6
j_gene: TRBJ1-3
CDR3aa: CASTTRSSGNTIYF
CDR3nt: TGTGCCAGCACCACCCGGTCCTCTGGAAACACCATATATTTT

abundance: .
d_gene: TRBD2
v_gene: TRBV5-1
j_gene: TRBJ2-7
CDR3aa: CASRRIGTSGSYEQYF
CDR3nt: TGCGCCAGCAGGAGGATCGGGACTAGCGGTTCCTACGAGCAGTACTTC

abundance: .
d_gene: .
v_gene: TRBV27
j_gene: TRBJ1-1
CDR3aa: CASSLARHTEAFF
CDR3nt: TGTGCCAGCAGTTTAGCCAGACACACTGAAGCTTTCTTT

abundance: once
d_gene: .
v_gene: TRBV6-2/TRBV6-3
j_gene: TRBJ1-4
CDR3aa: CASSYVAGEGTNEKLFF
CDR3nt: TGTGCCAGCAGTTACGTGGCGGGCGAGGGAACTAATGAAAAACTGTTTTTT

abundance: .
d_gene: .
v_gene: TRBV7-2
j_gene: TRBJ1-2
CDR3aa: CASSFPGIYGYTF
CDR3nt: TGTGCCAGCAGCTTTCCCGGAATCTATGGCTACACCTTC

abundance: .
d_gene: TRBD1
v_gene: TRBV6-2/TRBV6-3
j_gene: TRBJ2-7
CDR3aa: CASSFPETGSSYEQYF
CDR3nt: TGTGCCAGCAGTTTCCCTGAGACAGGGTCCTCCTACGAGCAGTACTTC

abundance: once
d_gene: TRBD1
v_gene: TRBV29-1
j_gene: TRBJ1-1
CDR3aa: CSVAPGQGMVTEAFF
CDR3nt: TGCAGCGTTGCTCCGGGACAGGGTATGGTCACTGAAGCTTTCTTT

abundance: .
d_gene: TRBD1
v_gene: TRBV7-2
j_gene: TRBJ1-1
CDR3aa: CASSGPGTANTEAFF
CDR3nt: TGTGCCAGCAGCGGACCCGGGACAGCGAACACTGAAGCTTTCTTT

abundance: .
d_gene: .
v_gene: TRBV27
j_gene: TRBJ1-6
CDR3aa: CASSLSPFLYNSPLHF
CDR3nt: TGTGCCAGCAGTTTATCGCCGTTCTTGTATAATTCACCCCTCCACTTT

abundance: .
d_gene: .
v_gene: TRBV28
j_gene: TRBJ1-2
CDR3aa: CATWSRRTRLGDYGYTF
CDR3nt: TGTGCCACCTGGAGCCGTAGGACACGGTTGGGGGACTATGGCTACACCTTC

abundance: once
d_gene: .
v_gene: TRBV21-1
j_gene: TRBJ1-5
CDR3aa: CAAKVGRALRRGQPQHF
CDR3nt: TGTGCAGCTAAGGTCGGCAGGGCGTTACGGAGAGGTCAGCCCCAGCATTTT

abundance: .
d_gene: .
v_gene: TRBV27
j_gene: TRBJ2-1
CDR3aa: CASLKSPGDQGEQFF
CDR3nt: TGTGCCAGCCTAAAATCCCCAGGAGACCAGGGTGAGCAGTTCTTC

abundance: .
d_gene: .
v_gene: TRBV5-5
j_gene: TRBJ1-2
CDR3aa: CASSLPRTSYGYTF
CDR3nt: TGTGCCAGCAGCTTGCCACGGACCTCCTATGGCTACACCTTC

abundance: .
d_gene: .
v_gene: TRBV4-1
j_gene: TRBJ1-5
CDR3aa: CASSQEGQINQPQHF
CDR3nt: TGCGCCAGCAGCCAAGAGGGCCAGATCAATCAGCCCCAGCATTTT

abundance: .
d_gene: .
v_gene: TRBV11-3
j_gene: TRBJ1-1
CDR3aa: CASSRPTVNTEAFF
CDR3nt: TGTGCCAGCAGCCGTCCAACTGTGAACACTGAAGCTTTCTTT